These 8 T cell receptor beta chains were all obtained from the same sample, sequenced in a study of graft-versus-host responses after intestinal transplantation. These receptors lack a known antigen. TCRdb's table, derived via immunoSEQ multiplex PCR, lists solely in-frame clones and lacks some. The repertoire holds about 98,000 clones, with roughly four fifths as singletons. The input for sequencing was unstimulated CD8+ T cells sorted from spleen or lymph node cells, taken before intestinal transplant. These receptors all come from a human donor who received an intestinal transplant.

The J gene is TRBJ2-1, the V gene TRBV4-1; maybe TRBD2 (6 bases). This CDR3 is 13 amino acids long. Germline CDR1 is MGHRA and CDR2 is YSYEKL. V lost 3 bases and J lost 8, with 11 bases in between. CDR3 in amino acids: CASSQGGVDEQFF. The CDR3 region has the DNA TGCGCCAGCAGCCAGGGCGGGGTGGATGAGCAGTTCTTC.

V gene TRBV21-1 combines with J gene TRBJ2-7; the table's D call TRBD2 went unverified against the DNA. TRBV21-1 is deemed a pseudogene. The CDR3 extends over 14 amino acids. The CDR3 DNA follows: TGTGCCAGCAGCAAACGGGGCACGCGGGGCGAGCAGTACTTC. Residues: CASSKRGTRGEQYF.

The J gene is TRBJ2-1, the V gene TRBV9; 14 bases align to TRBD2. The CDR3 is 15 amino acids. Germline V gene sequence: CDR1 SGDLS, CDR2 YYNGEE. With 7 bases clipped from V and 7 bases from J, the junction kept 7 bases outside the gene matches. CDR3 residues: CASDGLAGGTNEQFF. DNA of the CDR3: TGTGCCAGCGATGGACTAGCGGGAGGTACTAATGAGCAGTTCTTC.

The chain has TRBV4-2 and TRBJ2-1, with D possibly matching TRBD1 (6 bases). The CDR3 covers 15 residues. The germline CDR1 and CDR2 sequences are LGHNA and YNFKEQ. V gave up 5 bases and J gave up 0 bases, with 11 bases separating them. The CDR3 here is CASSVTGSSYNEQFF. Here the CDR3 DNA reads TGTGCCAGCAGCGTAACAGGGAGCTCCTACAATGAGCAGTTCTTC.

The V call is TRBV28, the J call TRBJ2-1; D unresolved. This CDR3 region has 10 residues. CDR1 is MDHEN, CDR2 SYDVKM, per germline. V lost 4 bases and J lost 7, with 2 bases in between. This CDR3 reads CASSSNEQFF. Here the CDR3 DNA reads TGTGCCAGCAGTTCGAATGAGCAGTTCTTC. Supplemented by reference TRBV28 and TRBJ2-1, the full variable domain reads DVKVTQSSRYLVKRTGEKVFLECVQDMDHENMFWYRQDPGLGLRLIYFSYDVKMKEKGDIPEGYSVSREKKERFSLILESASTNQTSMYLCASSSNEQFFGPGTRLTVL.

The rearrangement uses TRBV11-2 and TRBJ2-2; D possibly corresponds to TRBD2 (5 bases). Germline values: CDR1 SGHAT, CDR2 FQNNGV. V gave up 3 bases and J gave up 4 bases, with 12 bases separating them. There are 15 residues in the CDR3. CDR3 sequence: CASSLETSITGELFF. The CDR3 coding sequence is TGTGCCAGCAGCTTGGAAACTAGTATCACCGGGGAGCTGTTTTTT.

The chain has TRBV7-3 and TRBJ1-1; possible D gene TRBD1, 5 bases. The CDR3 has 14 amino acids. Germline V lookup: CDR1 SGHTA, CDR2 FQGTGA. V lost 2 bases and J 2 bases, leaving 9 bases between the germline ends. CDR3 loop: CASSLGGDNTEAFF. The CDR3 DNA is TGTGCCAGCAGCTTAGGAGGGGACAACACTGAAGCTTTCTTT.

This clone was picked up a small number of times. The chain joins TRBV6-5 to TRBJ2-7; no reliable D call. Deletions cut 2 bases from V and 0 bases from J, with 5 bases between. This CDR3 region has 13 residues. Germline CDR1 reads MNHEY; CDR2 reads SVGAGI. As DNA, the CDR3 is TGTGCCAGCAGTTACGGCATCTCCTACGAGCAGTACTTC. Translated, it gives CASSYGISYEQYF.